A selection of T cell receptor beta chains follows, all from one sample in a study of blood T cell repertoires in COVID-19. The table came from immunoSEQ multiplex PCR; TCRdb's copy has only in-frame clones and leaves some out. The sample contains some 400,000 clones, about 90% of which appear only once. Sequencing input: peripheral blood. The receptors were gathered from a woman between 55 and 75 years old with COVID-19, enrolled during active disease. The CDR3 runs from the conserved cysteine through the conserved F or W. The order of the fields is clone size, J gene, V gene, D gene, CDR3 DNA, CDR3 protein. The D gene is left open where the match is weak. Clone sizes are given selectively: once, few, many, or a class where the clone is expanded.

. | TRBJ2-1 | TRBV11-3 | TRBD1 | TGTGCCAGCAGCTTAGGTCGACAGGGGGGCTACAATGAGCAGTTCTTC | CASSLGRQGGYNEQFF
. | TRBJ2-3 | TRBV7-9 | TRBD1 | TGTGCCAGCAGCTCCGGGACAGGGGGAGATACGCAGTATTTT | CASSSGTGGDTQYF
. | TRBJ2-3 | TRBV4-1 | . | TGCGCCAGCCGGTGGAGGGGAGATACGCAGTATTTT | CASRWRGDTQYF
. | TRBJ2-7 | TRBV3-1/TRBV3-2 | TRBD1 | TGTGCCAGCAGCCAAGGGCTGACAGGGGCGGACGAGCAGTACTTC | CASSQGLTGADEQYF
. | TRBJ2-7 | TRBV7-9 | . | TGTGCCAGCAGCTTAGGGCCAATCTACGAGCAGTACTTC | CASSLGPIYEQYF
. | TRBJ2-3 | TRBV5-1 | . | TGCGCCAGCAGCTTGGCCTCGGTAGAACCAGATACGCAGTATTTT | CASSLASVEPDTQYF
. | TRBJ1-1 | TRBV5-5 | . | TGTGCCAGCAGCTTGTTTGCCTTCGGGGGGCGAGGTCGGGTGAACACTGAAGCTTTCTTT | CASSLFAFGGRGRVNTEAFF
. | TRBJ1-2 | TRBV7-8 | . | TGTGCCAGCAGCTTAGTCTCATCGGTGGGGCATGGTGGCTACACCTTC | CASSLVSSVGHGGYTF
. | TRBJ1-3 | TRBV5-6 | TRBD1 | TGTGCCAGCAGCTTGTGGCAGGGGGTTACGGGAAACACCATATATTTT | CASSLWQGVTGNTIYF
. | TRBJ1-1 | TRBV6-8 | . | TGTGCCAGCATACCTCCAGGGAGACCAGGGGACACTGAAGCTTTCTTT | CASIPPGRPGDTEAFF
few | TRBJ1-1 | TRBV5-6 | TRBD1 | TGTGCCAGCAGCGGGAACCGGGACAGGGAAGCTTTCTTT | CASSGNRDREAFF